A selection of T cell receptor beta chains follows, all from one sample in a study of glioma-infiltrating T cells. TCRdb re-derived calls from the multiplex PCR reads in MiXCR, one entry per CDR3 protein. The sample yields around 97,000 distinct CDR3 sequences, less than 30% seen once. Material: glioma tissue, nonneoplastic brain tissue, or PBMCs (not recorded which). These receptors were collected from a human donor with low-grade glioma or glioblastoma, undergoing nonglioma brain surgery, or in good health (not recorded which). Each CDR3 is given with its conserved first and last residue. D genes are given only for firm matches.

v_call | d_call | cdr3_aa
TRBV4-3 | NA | CASSQQPRETQYF
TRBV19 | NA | CASRREVDKPQHF
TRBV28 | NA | CASHRPHSSYEQYF
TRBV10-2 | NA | CASRSGRRESPKPQHF
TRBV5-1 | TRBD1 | CASSSGQGRTDTQYF
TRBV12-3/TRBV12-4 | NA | CASSLQEFEAFF
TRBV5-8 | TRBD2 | CASSLGREVFTDTQYF
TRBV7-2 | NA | CASSVQGSGREQYF
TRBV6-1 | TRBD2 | CASSPAAGDTGELFF
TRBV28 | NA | CASSLSAGELFF
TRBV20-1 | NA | CRGTGPIKLSSYNEQFF
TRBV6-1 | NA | CASRETFEAFF
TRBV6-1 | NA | CASYQIAGELFF
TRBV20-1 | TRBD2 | CSARGLSAGYQETQYF
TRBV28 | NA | CATSTGGTLAFF
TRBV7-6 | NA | CASSPLGRRGDGYTF
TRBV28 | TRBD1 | CASKGGSSSYEQYF
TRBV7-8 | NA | CASSLSPYEQYF
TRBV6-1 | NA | CASKKQGSNYEQYF
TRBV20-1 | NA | CSARRETQYF
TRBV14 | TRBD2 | CASSRERGRRYEQFF
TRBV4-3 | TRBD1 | CASSVRGDNPYGYTF
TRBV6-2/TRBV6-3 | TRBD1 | CASSYTTGWSTDTKYF
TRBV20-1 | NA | CSVSGVPNYGYTF
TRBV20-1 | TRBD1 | CSAPNLDRDTEAFF
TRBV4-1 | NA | CASSPLRTVQYEQYF
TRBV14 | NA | CASSQEGTLVVQETQYF
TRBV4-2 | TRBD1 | CASSQELRGKNIQYF
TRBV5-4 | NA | CASSWDVNPTGELFF
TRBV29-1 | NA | CSVDSRRTDTQYF
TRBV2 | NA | CASSGIIPSGELFF
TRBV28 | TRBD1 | CASSLRYRGIRQPQHF
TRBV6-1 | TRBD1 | CASRSRDRGPLEYF
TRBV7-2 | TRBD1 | CASSLSRGRNYGYTF
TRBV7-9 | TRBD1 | CASSPGQGPPSGNTIYF
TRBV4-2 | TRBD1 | CASSRDSQNTEAFF
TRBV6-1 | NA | CASSSPGPSLYYGYTF
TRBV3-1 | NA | CASTQEGVTQYF
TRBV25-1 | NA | CASSWAGGNTIYF
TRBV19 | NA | CASSISFSNTEAFF
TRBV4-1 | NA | CASMKNPSNRAGSGANVLTF
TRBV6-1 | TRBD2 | CASSLSGGEQFF
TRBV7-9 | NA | CASSYGNTEASF
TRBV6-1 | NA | CASRPAETAQPQHF
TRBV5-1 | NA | CASSREALENNEQFF
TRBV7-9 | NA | CASSHVTGTNSPLHF
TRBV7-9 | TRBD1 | CASSSTGRRAEAFF
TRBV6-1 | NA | CASSVTEGVPGELFF
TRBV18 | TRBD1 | CASSPSGTGNGNTIYF